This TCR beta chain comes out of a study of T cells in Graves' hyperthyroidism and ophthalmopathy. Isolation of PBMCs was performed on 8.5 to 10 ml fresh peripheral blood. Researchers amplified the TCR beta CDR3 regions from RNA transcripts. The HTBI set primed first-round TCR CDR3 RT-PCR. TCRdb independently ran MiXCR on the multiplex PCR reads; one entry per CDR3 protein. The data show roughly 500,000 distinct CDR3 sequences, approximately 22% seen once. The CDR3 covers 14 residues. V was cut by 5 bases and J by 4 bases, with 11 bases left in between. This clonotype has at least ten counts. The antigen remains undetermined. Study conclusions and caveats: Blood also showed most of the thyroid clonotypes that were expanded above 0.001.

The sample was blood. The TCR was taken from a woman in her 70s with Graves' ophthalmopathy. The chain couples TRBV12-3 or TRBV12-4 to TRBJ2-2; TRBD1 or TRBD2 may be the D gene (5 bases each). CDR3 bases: TGTGCCAGCAGTCCACAGGACTTCACCGGGGAGCTGTTTTTT. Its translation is CASSPQDFTGELFF.